The rows below give T cell receptor beta chains drawn from one sample of a study of Ad26.COV2.S vaccination and SARS-CoV-2 variants. Sequencing used immunoSEQ multiplex PCR; TCRdb keeps in-frame clones, though not all of them. The sample has some 480,000 clones, approximately 90% seen once; the top ten hold around 13%. The material was peripheral blood, obtained in a trial of Ad26.COV2.S vaccine versus placebo. The receptors come from a person aged 18 to 59 who received the Ad26.COV2.S COVID-19 vaccine or a placebo. Both conserved end residues are trimmed from each CDR3.

V	J	CDR3
TRBV4-3	TRBJ2-7	ASSQGLRGRGEQY
TRBV19	TRBJ2-7	ATRDRAYEQY
TRBV9	TRBJ2-3	ASSQALAGPDTQY
TRBV6-5	TRBJ2-7	ASSYSTGQGEQY
TRBV7-2	TRBJ1-4	ASSLISGSNEKLF
TRBV12-3/TRBV12-4	TRBJ2-7	ASSPPGQGKQY
TRBV30	TRBJ1-2	AWSWGANYGYT
TRBV3-1/TRBV3-2	TRBJ2-1	ASSQDHVTANEQF
TRBV21-1	TRBJ1-2	ASSPRDRDILMGYT
TRBV21-1	TRBJ1-1	ASSLQGGVTEAF
TRBV28	TRBJ2-1	ASSPGPREQF
TRBV28	TRBJ1-1	ASSLGRGEAF
TRBV12-3/TRBV12-4	TRBJ1-2	ASGIGTAGGYT
TRBV6-2/TRBV6-3	TRBJ2-7	ASSNGGEQY
TRBV5-1	TRBJ2-1	ASSLRTSVNEQF
TRBV18	TRBJ1-6	ASSLEQEVSPLH
TRBV27	TRBJ2-1	ASSFYPQRGSVNEQF
TRBV4-3	TRBJ2-3	ASSQDWTSGSTDTQY
TRBV28	TRBJ2-1	ASSLGGVSYNEQF
TRBV19	TRBJ2-7	ASSRAGEADEQY
TRBV7-2	TRBJ2-2	ASSLVGAGRANTGELF
TRBV5-8	TRBJ1-2	ASSYSGTGASYGYT
TRBV6-5	TRBJ1-6	ASGRVSDNSPLH
TRBV5-4	TRBJ2-2	ASTSRQGPGELF
TRBV30	TRBJ2-7	AWSLLHEQY
TRBV2	TRBJ1-3	ASSSGLRSGNTIY
TRBV15	TRBJ2-3	ATSRGPGTSQY
TRBV19	TRBJ1-3	ATTVRQGNTIY
TRBV9	TRBJ1-5	ASSVKPNQPQH
TRBV5-4	TRBJ2-3	ASSSGLAGEWDTQY
TRBV18	TRBJ2-7	ASSPGAGGEQY
TRBV28	TRBJ1-5	ASSLLVRPQH
TRBV3-1/TRBV3-2	TRBJ2-4	ASSRGLHIQY
TRBV15	TRBJ2-1	ATSREGAGGHEQF
TRBV28	TRBJ1-1	ASIRGGRTEAF
TRBV4-3	TRBJ2-1	ASSAPTGYGTSGNEQF
TRBV5-4	TRBJ2-1	ASMLRTSGVYNEQF
TRBV7-2	TRBJ2-1	ASKIRQLNEQF
TRBV5-1	TRBJ2-1	ASSPDSVDEQF
TRBV18	TRBJ1-2	ASSPGTSNYGYT
TRBV7-9	TRBJ2-1	ASSPTGTNFGAEQF
TRBV28	TRBJ1-2	ASRKHYGYT
TRBV24-1	TRBJ2-1	ATSDAGTGLYNEQF
TRBV28	TRBJ2-7	ASSQSGYEQY
TRBV7-2	TRBJ2-2	ASSLEGQVAGELF
TRBV12-3/TRBV12-4	TRBJ2-7	ASSFGNNGEQY
TRBV27	TRBJ2-2	ASSPSASGTRGTGELF